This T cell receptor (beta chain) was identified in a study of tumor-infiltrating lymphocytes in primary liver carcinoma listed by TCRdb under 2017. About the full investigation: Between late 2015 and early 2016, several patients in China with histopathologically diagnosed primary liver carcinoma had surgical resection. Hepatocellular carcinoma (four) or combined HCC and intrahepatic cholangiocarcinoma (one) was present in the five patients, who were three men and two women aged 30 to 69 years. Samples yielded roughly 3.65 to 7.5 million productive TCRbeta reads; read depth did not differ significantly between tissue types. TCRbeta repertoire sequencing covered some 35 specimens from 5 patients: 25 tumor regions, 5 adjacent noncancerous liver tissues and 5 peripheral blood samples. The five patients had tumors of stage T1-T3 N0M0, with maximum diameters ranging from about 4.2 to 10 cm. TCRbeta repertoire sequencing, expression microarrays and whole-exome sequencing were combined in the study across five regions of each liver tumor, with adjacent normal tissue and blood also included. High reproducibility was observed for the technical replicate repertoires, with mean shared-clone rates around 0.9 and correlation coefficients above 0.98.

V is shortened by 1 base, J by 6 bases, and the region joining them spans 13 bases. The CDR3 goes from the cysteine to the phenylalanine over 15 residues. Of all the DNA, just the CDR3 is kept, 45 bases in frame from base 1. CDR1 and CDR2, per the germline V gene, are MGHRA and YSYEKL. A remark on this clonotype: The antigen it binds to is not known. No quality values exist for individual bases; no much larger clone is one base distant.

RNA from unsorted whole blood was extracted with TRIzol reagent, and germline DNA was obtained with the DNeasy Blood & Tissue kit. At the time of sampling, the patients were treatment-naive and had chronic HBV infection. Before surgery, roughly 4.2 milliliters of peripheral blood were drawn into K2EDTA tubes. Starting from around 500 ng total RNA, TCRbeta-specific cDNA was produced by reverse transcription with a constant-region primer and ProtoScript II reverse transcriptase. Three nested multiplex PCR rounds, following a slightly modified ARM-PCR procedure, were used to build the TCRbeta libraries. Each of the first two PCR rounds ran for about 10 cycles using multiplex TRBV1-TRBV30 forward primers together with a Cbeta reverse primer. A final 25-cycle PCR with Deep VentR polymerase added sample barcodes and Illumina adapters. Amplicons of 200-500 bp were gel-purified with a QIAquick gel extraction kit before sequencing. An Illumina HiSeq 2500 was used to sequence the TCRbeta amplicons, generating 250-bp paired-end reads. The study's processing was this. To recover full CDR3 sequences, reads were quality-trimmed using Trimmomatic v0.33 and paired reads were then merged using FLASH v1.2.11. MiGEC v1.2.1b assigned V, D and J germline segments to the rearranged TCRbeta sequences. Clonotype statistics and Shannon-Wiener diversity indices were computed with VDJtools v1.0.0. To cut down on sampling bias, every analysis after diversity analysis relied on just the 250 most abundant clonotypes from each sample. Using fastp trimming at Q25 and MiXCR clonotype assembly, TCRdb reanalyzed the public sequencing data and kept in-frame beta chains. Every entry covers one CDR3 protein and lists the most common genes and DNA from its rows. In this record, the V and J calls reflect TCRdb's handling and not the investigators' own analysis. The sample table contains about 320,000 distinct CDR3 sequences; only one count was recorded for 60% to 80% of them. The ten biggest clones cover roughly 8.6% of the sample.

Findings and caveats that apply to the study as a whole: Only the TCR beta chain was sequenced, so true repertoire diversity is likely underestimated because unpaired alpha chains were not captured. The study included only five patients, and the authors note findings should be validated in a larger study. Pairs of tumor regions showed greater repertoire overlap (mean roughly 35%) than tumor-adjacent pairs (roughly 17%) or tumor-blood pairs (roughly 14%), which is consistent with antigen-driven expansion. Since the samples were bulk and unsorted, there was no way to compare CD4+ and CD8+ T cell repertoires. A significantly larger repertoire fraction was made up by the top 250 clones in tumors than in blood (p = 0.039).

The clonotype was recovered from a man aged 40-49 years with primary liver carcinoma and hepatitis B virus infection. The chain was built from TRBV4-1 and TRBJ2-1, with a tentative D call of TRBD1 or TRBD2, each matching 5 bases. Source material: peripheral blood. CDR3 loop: CASSQGQGGFNEQFF. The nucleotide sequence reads TGCGCCAGCAGCCAAGGGCAGGGCGGGTTCAATGAGCAGTTCTTC.